This T cell receptor beta chain was obtained from a study of T cell repertoires in cytomegalovirus infection (dated by TCRdb to the late 2010s). Regarding the research as a whole: The HLA type of each donor mattered for the analysis, because public TCR beta signatures pointed to carriage of CMV infection along with the matching HLA type. The full study reports these points: Cumulative frequency of public TCR beta family members discriminated carriers of CMV infection plus the relevant HLA type in this cohort and an independent approximately 400-donor cohort. The ex vivo response was dominated by HLA-C-restricted CMV-specific TCR beta clonotypes, and the single most frequent clonotype in two of eight donors was supplied by these HLA-C-restricted clonotypes.

Sequencing relied on an Illumina HiSeq 1500. TCRdb took the public reads, trimmed them with fastp at Q25, ran MiXCR for clone calling and kept in-frame beta chains. Rows with one shared CDR3 protein collapse into an entry with the most common genes and DNA. Within this sample are hundreds of thousands of distinct CDR3 sequences, with about 11% of them counted one time only. Clones ranked in the top ten supply roughly 10% of the sample. This clonotype showed up many times. Its cognate antigen has yet to be identified. Base qualities are missing; no much larger clone stands one base away. In the germline V gene, CDR1 corresponds to SGHTA and CDR2 to FQGTGA. The CDR3 covers 15 residues, taking in both the cysteine and the phenylalanine. Here the CDR3 DNA is all that survives: 45 bases in frame from base 1. After removal of 5 bases from V and 0 bases from J, the junction retains 3 bases not matched to a gene.

The TCR comes from a human donor in good health (CMV status not recorded). Some clones in this sample may be carry-over from other donors' samples. The chain links TRBV7-3 with TRBJ2-7, with TRBD2 identical over 11 junction bases. Sequenced material: PBMCs. The DNA sequence follows: TGTGCCAGCAGCGCTACTAGCGGGGGCTCCTACGAGCAGTACTTC. The resulting protein is CASSATSGGSYEQYF.